These 10 T cell receptor beta chains share one sample of origin, sequenced in a study of beta chain features in type 1 diabetes. Regarding the study as a whole: Significant though moderate, a shortening of TCRB CDR3s appeared in all four CD4+ subsets of Type 1 diabetes patients.

Expressed TCRB transcripts were sequenced because the isolated RNA had all been reverse transcribed beforehand. The data were produced by immunoSEQ multiplex PCR, yet TCRdb's version contains in-frame clones alone and is incomplete. The sample lists over 40,000 clones, roughly 70% occurring once. What these receptors recognize is not known. The sequencing sample was made of Tregs from blood. All receptors derive from a woman younger than 35 with type 1 diabetes.

The CDR3: CASSLTQTAPYGYTF. CDR3 DNA sequence: TGTGCCAGCAGCTTAACGCAGACAGCCCCCTATGGCTACACCTTC. The chain employs TRBV7-2 and TRBJ1-2, with D possibly matching TRBD1 (5 bases). Germline loops: CDR1 SGHTA, CDR2 FQGNSA. This CDR3 is built from 15 residues. V lost 2 bases and J lost 4, with 14 bases in between.

V and J are TRBV18 and TRBJ1-5; no firm D call. CDR1 is KGHSH and CDR2 is LQKENI in the germline V gene. The CDR3 runs to 14 residues. Trimming stripped 3 bases from V and 8 bases from J, with 14 bases between. The CDR3 region is CASSPDFPGEPQHF. Here the CDR3 DNA reads TGTGCCAGCTCACCTGACTTCCCCGGGGAGCCCCAGCATTTT. Drawing the rest from reference TRBV18 and TRBJ1-5, the complete variable domain is NAGVMQNPRHLVRRRGQEARLRCSPMKGHSHVYWYRQLPEEGLKFMVYLQKENIIDESGMPKERFSAEFPKEGPSILRIQQVVRGDSAAYFCASSPDFPGEPQHFGDGTRLSIL.

The chain joins TRBV11-2 to TRBJ2-2; D is unresolved. V was pared by 5 bases and J by 3 bases, with 7 bases between. Germline V gene sequence: CDR1 SGHAT, CDR2 FQNNGV. The CDR3 has 13 amino acids. In nucleotides, the CDR3 is TGTGCCAGCAGCCCAGGCCACACCGGGGAGCTGTTTTTT. As protein: CASSPGHTGELFF.

The chain carries TRBV14 and TRBJ1-1; D gene uncertain. The germline gives CDR1 SGHDN, CDR2 FVKESK. The CDR3 is 13 residues long. Trimming left V 1 base short and J 1 base short, with 4 bases between. As DNA, the CDR3 is TGTGCCAGCAGCCAAGGGCCGAACACTGAAGCTTTCTTT. This sequence encodes CASSQGPNTEAFF. Drawing the rest from reference TRBV14 and TRBJ1-1, the complete variable domain is EAGVTQFPSHSVIEKGQTVTLRCDPISGHDNLYWYRRVMGKEIKFLLHFVKESKQDESGMPNNRFLAERTGGTYSTLKVQPAELEDSGVYFCASSQGPNTEAFFGQGTRLTVV.

This clone was detected only once. The chain employs TRBV19 and TRBJ2-7; D possibly corresponds to TRBD1 (5 bases). This CDR3 has 14 residues. The V and J ends lost 6 bases and 3 bases respectively, with 15 bases between them. Germline V gene sequence: CDR1 LNHDA, CDR2 SQIVND (reference sequence). The CDR3 loop is CASSKGLVDYEQYF. The CDR3 DNA follows: TGTGCCAGTAGCAAGGGGCTAGTCGACTACGAGCAGTACTTC.

The rearrangement joins TRBV18 to TRBJ1-1, with TRBD1 matching 9 bases. With V trimmed by 5 bases and J by 1 base, 2 bases remained unmatched. This CDR3 spans 14 amino acids. Looked up from germline, CDR1 is KGHSH and CDR2 is LQKENI. CDR3 DNA sequence: TGTGCCAGCTCAGAGGGACAGGGGAACACTGAAGCTTTCTTT. This codes for CASSEGQGNTEAFF.

V gene TRBV2 combines with J gene TRBJ2-1; 7 nucleotides line up with TRBD1. Germline trimming cut 6 bases from V and 4 bases from J; bases unmatched to any gene: 9. The germline CDR1 and CDR2 sequences are SNHLY and FYNNEI. The CDR3 has 15 residues. CDR3 residues: CASRIGTAKYNEQFF. The CDR3 region has the DNA TGTGCCAGCAGGATAGGGACAGCTAAATACAATGAGCAGTTCTTC.

This clone was observed a handful of times. The chain joins TRBV10-3 to TRBJ2-7; TRBD2 aligns across 11 bases. CDR1 and CDR2 (germline): ENHRY, SYGVKD. The CDR3 consists of 15 residues. V gave up 1 base and J gave up 4 bases; unmatched junction bases: 3. This CDR3 is CAISELTSGSYEQYF. CDR3 nucleotide sequence: TGTGCCATCAGTGAGTTAACTAGCGGGAGTTACGAGCAGTACTTC.

The chain employs TRBV5-4 and TRBJ2-1, with 8 bases matching TRBD2. Germline CDR1 and CDR2: SGHNT and YYREEE (reference sequence). The CDR3 contains 15 residues. Trimming took 2 bases from V and 5 from J; bases not matched to a gene: 6. The CDR3 reads CASSLAGVSHNEQFF. CDR3 DNA: TGTGCCAGCAGCTTAGCGGGAGTAAGTCACAATGAGCAGTTCTTC.

The V call is TRBV9, the J call TRBJ1-1; 9 bases line up with TRBD1. V shed 3 bases and J 3 bases; nucleotides not matched to a gene: 3. Germline V gene lookup returns CDR1 SGDLS and CDR2 YYNGEE. CDR3 length equals 14 residues. The CDR3 nucleotides are TGTGCCAGCAGCGCGGACAGGGGCGACACTGAAGCTTTCTTT. This codes for CASSADRGDTEAFF.